The source of this T cell receptor beta chain is a study of shared clonotypes between healthy human individuals. Overall study results and limits: Approximately 5.1% was the fraction of naive CD4 clonotypes found shared across several donors.

Ten or more counts support this clone. Its specificity is not known. Profiled with immunoSEQ multiplex PCR; TCRdb holds only in-frame clones, not every one. The sample gives 950,000 to 1,300,000 clones, roughly 75% of which show up once; around 1.4% is in the top ten. The CDR3 extends over 15 amino acids. Trimming removed 5 bases from V and 10 bases from J, with 23 bases in between. Germline loops: CDR1 SEHNR, CDR2 FQNEAQ (reference sequence). The sequence derives from a man aged 18 to 35 in good health. The rearrangement joins TRBV7-9 to TRBJ1-1, with TRBD1 as a possible D gene (5 bases). The material sequenced was memory CD4+ T cells sorted from blood. The sample's subset: CD45RA-negative fraction. The CDR3: CASSPRQSMGVLAFF. The CDR3 DNA is TGTGCCAGCAGCCCCCGACAGTCGATGGGGGTTTTAGCTTTCTTT. Combining the CDR3 with reference TRBV7-9 and TRBJ1-1 gives the whole variable domain DTGVSQNPRHKITKRGQNVTFRCDPISEHNRLYWYRQTLGQGPEFLTYFQNEAQLEKSRLLSDRFSAERPKGSFSTLEIQRTEQGDSAMYLCASSPRQSMGVLAFFGQGTRLTVV.